This entry is about one T cell receptor (beta chain). The clone's antigen remains unknown. No base quality information exists; no much larger clone differs at one position. This entry comes from a study of T cell responses to AZD1222 COVID-19 vaccine (dated by TCRdb to about 2021). In terms of the full investigation: AZD1222 recipients whose second dose came at about 4 weeks and those whose second dose came at about 12 weeks were combined into one group, since spike-specific TCR depth and breadth did not differ between the two schedules. A total of 230 to 250 trial participants underwent TCR sequencing, of whom some 200 had received two doses of AZD1222 and approximately 25 had received two doses of the MenACWY control vaccine. Trial participants were enrolled by age into 18-55, 56-69 and 70-plus year subgroups, with roughly 150, 30 and 60 TCR-sequenced participants respectively. The paper as a whole reports these results and caveats: In the small 56-69-year group, the increase in depth fell short of significance, most likely because of low power. Participants were mostly white British, with more females than males. The authors suggested clonal diversity may have been underestimated. Because no samples from the day 14 peak response were available, repertoires could be characterized only after the peak T cell response. Conclusions about previously exposed vaccinees were limited because only six AZD1222 recipients were SARS-CoV-2 seropositive at baseline. The vaccine-associated CD4 TCRs covered the entire spike protein, and the dominant responses fell in regions 160-218 and 743-854. Reportedly, close to half of the unique spike-specific TCRs recognized epitopes lying outside the regions that are mutated in the B.1.351 and B.1.1.7 variants. A significant rise in spike-specific TCR breadth and depth was observed after two AZD1222 doses relative to day 0 and relative to MenACWY recipients.

The CDR3 regions of human TCRbeta chains were subjected to immunosequencing. The paper's data handling went like this. TCRs in the repertoires were compared against a reference library of SARS-CoV-2-specific TCRs that had been generated with the MIRA antigen-specificity platform. Breadth was defined as the fraction of unique TCRs that were SARS-CoV-2-associated. Depth was defined as the fraction of total T cells that were SARS-CoV-2-associated. Using the MIRA data, each spike-specific TCR was assigned both to the spike region to which the TCR was reactive and to a CD4 or CD8 class. Log10-transformed breadth and depth values were compared by one-way ANOVA with Sidak's multiple comparisons tests. In TCRdb, the immuneACCESS table is reduced to in-frame sequences with V and J assigned. These tables do not hold every clone; where another copy was compared, an unresolved V gene accounts for under half, and the others remain unexplained. V, J and clone size are those of that table, while D and trimming were read from the DNA. Here the sample has 150,000 or so clones; around nine tenths occur a single time. In total, the top ten clones hold around 5.2% of the sample.

The time point label on this specimen signifies: baseline before first vaccination. Vaccinee samples came from UK trials COV001 and COV002, including a single-blind randomized controlled phase 2/3 trial of AZD1222 (ChAdOx1 nCoV-19) in healthy adults. Trial participant PBMC samples were collected at day 0 and day 28 after the second dose for TCRbeta chain sequencing. The V end loses 8 bases and the J end loses 1 base, and a stretch of 0 bases separates them. The CDR3 starts with the cysteine, ends with the phenylalanine, and has 11 residues. The kept DNA is CDR3 alone, 33 bases in frame from the first base. CDR1 and CDR2 are read off the germline V gene as SGHTA and FQGNSA.

This TCR was sampled from an adult in good health. Here the sequenced sample was peripheral blood, taken on day 0 of AZD1222 vaccination. The V and J segments used are TRBV7-2 and TRBJ2-6, with the identity of the D gene unclear. Here is the DNA: TGTGCCAGCTCTGGGGCCAACGTCCTGACTTTC. Translated, this gives CASSGANVLTF.